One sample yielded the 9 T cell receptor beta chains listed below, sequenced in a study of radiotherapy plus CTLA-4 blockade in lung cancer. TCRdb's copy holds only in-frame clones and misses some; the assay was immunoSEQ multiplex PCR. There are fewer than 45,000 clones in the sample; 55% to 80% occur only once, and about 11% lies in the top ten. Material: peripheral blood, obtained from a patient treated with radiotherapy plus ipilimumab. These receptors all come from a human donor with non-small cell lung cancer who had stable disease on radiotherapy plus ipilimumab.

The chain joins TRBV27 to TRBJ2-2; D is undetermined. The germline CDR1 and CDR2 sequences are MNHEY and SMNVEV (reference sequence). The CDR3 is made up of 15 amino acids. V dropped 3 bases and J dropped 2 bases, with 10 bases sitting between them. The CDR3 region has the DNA TGTGCCAGCAGTTTCGCGGATGCAAACACCGGGGAGCTGTTTTTT. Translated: CASSFADANTGELFF.

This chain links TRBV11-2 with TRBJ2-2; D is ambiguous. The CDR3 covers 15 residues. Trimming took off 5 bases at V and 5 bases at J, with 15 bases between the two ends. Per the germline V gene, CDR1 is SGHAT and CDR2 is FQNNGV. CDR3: CASSPLARETGELFF. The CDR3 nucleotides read TGTGCCAGCAGCCCGTTGGCTAGAGAGACCGGGGAGCTGTTTTTT.

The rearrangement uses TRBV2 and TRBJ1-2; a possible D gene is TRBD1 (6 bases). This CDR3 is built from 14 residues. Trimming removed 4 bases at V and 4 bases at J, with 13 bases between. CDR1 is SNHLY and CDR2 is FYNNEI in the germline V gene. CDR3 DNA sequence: TGTGCCAGCAGTGGGGGCACAGGGTTCTATGGCTACACCTTC. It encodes CASSGGTGFYGYTF.

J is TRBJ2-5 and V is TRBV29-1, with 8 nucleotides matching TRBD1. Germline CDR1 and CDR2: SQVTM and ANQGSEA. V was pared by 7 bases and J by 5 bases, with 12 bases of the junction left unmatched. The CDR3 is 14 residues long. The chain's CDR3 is CSAVKPGGRETQYF. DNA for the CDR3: TGCAGCGCCGTTAAGCCAGGGGGCCGGGAGACCCAGTACTTC.

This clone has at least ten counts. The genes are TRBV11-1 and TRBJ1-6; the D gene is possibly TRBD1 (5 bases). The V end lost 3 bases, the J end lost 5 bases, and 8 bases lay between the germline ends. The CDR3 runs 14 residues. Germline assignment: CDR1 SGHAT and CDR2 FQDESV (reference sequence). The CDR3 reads CASSLGLNNSPLHF. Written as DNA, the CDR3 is TGTGCCAGCAGCTTGGGACTCAATAATTCACCCCTCCACTTT.

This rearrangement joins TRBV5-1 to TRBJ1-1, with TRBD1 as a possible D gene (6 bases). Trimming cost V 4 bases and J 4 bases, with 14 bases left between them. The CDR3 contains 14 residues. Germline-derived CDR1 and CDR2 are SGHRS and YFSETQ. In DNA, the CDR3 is TGCGCCAGCAGCATGCAGGGGCCGGGCACTGAAGCTTTCTTT. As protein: CASSMQGPGTEAFF.

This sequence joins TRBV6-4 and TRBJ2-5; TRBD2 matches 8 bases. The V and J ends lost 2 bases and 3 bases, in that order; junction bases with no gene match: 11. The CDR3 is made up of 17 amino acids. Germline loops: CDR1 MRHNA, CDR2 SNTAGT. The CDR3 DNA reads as TGTGCCAGCAGTGACCCCTCCGGACTAGCCGAAGAAGAGACCCAGTACTTC. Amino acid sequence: CASSDPSGLAEEETQYF.

The CDR3 DNA reads as TGTGCCAGCAGCTTAGGTCAACTAGTCGCCCATGAGCAGTTCTTC. Its translation is CASSLGQLVAHEQFF. The genes are TRBV7-9 and TRBJ2-1; D perhaps matches TRBD2 (5 bases). Trimming left V 1 base short and J 8 bases short, with 15 bases between. This CDR3 contains 15 residues. From germline, CDR1 is SEHNR and CDR2 FQNEAQ (reference sequence).

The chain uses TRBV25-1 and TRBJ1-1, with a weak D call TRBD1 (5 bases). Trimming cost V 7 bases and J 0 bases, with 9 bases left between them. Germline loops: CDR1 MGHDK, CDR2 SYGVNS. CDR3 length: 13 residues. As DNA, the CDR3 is TGTGCCAGCACAGGGCAGCTGAACACTGAAGCTTTCTTT. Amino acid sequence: CASTGQLNTEAFF.